The T cell receptor (beta chain) under discussion was sequenced for a study of cytomegalovirus exposure and HLA in healthy donors. CDR3 length: 20 residues. Looked up from germline, CDR1 is MGHRA and CDR2 is YSYEKL. Trimming removed 4 bases from V and 1 base from J; junction bases left unmatched: 19. A multiplex PCR was run with 60 Vbeta primers and 13 Jbeta primers. Some clones are missing from TCRdb's copy, which holds only in-frame ones; the method was immunoSEQ multiplex PCR. The table lists roughly 190,000 clones, around nine tenths of them singletons, with 1.5% to 2% in the top ten. The J gene is TRBJ2-1, the V gene TRBV4-1, with 7 bases matching TRBD2. Sequenced sample: PBMCs. The receptor comes from a woman aged 18-35 years in good health and CMV-seronegative. The CDR3 loop reads CASSRQPASGTLRSYNEQFF. The CDR3 nucleotides are TGCGCCAGCAGCCGCCAACCCGCGAGCGGGACGCTCCGATCCTACAATGAGCAGTTCTTC.